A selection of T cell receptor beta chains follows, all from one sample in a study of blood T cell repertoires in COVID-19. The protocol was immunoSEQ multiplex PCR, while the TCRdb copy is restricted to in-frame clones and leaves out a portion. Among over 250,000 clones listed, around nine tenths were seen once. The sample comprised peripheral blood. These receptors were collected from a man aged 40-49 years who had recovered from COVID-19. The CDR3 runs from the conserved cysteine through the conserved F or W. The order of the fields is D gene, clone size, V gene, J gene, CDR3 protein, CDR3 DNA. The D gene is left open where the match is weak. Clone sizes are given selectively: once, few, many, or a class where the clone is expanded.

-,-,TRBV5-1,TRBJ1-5,CASSLDSLEPQHF,TGCGCCAGCAGCTTGGACTCATTGGAGCCCCAGCATTTT
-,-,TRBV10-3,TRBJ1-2,CAISESLAGPLRGYTF,TGTGCCATCAGTGAGTCATTGGCAGGGCCCTTGAGGGGCTACACCTTC
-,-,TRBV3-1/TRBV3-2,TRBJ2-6,CASSQPGTGANVLTF,TGTGCCAGCAGCCAGCCAGGGACTGGGGCCAACGTCCTGACTTTC
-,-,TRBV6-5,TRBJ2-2,CAGGLNTGELFF,TGTGCCGGGGGCTTGAACACCGGGGAGCTGTTTTTT
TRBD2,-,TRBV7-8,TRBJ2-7,CASSLTNLGGLAGGWEQYF,TGTGCCAGCAGCCTAACAAACTTAGGGGGACTAGCGGGAGGTTGGGAGCAGTACTTC
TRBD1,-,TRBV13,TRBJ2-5,CASSHRQGETQYF,TGTGCCAGCAGCCACAGACAGGGGGAGACCCAGTACTTC
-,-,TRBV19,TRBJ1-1,CATRTTNTEAFF,TGTGCCACCAGGACTACGAACACTGAAGCTTTCTTT
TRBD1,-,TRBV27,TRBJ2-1,CASSSRGTGEYNEQFF,TGTGCCAGCAGTTCTCGTGGGACAGGCGAATACAATGAGCAGTTCTTC
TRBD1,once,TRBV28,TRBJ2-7,CASSFPTGGSEQYF,TGTGCCAGCAGTTTCCCGACAGGGGGGTCGGAGCAGTACTTC
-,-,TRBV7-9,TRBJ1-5,CASSSRGDNQPQHF,TGTGCCAGCAGTTCCCGGGGGGATAATCAGCCCCAGCATTTT
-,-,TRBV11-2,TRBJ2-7,CASSLSQGSSEQYF,TGTGCCAGCAGCCTATCGCAGGGCTCGAGCGAGCAGTACTTC
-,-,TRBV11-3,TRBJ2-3,CASSERDNTQYF,TGTGCCAGCAGTGAGCGGGACAATACGCAGTATTTT
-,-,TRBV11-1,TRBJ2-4,CASSYGRGSKNIQYF,TGTGCCAGCAGCTATGGCAGGGGTTCCAAAAACATTCAGTACTTC
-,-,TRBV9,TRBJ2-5,CASSVATGVGETQYF,TGTGCCAGCAGCGTAGCTACGGGGGTTGGGGAGACCCAGTACTTC
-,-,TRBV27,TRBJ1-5,CASSFSSGNQPQHF,TGTGCCAGCAGTTTTTCTAGTGGCAATCAGCCCCAGCATTTT
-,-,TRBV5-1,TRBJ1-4,CASSRGGDSNEKLFF,TGCGCCAGCAGCCGGGGCGGGGATTCTAATGAAAAACTGTTTTTT
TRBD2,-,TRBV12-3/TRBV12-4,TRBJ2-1,CASRGRGLNEQFF,TGTGCCAGTCGGGGGAGGGGTTTGAATGAGCAGTTCTTC
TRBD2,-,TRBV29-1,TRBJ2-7,CSVEVWREGKYEQYF,TGCAGCGTTGAAGTATGGCGGGAGGGTAAATACGAGCAGTACTTC
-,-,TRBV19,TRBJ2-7,CASKVRGSHEQYF,TGTGCCAGTAAGGTCAGGGGCTCACACGAGCAGTACTTC
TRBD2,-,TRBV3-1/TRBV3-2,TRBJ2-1,CASSESGRGANEQFF,TGTGCCAGCAGTGAGAGCGGGAGAGGAGCCAATGAGCAGTTCTTC
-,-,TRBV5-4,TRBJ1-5,CASSFDRNQPQHF,TGTGCCAGCAGCTTCGACAGGAATCAGCCCCAGCATTTT
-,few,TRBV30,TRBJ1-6,CAWSLGRGRGSPLHF,TGTGCCTGGAGCCTGGGGCGGGGTCGCGGTTCACCCCTCCACTTT
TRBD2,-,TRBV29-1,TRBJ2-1,CSVTTTRTRYNEQFF,TGCAGCGTAACAACGACCCGGACTAGATACAATGAGCAGTTCTTC
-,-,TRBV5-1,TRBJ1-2,CASSPQDLGANYGYTF,TGCGCCAGCAGCCCTCAAGACCTGGGGGCAAACTATGGCTACACCTTC
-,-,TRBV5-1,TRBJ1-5,CASSLDARANQPQHF,TGCGCCAGCAGCTTGGATGCCAGGGCGAATCAGCCCCAGCATTTT
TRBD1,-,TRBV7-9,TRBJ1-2,CASSFGQGVGYGYTF,TGTGCCAGCAGCTTCGGACAGGGGGTCGGCTACGGCTACACCTTC
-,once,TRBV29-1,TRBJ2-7,CSVQQGAYEQYF,TGCAGCGTCCAACAGGGCGCCTACGAGCAGTACTTC
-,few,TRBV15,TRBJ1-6,CATSRGVGHNSPLHF,TGTGCCACCAGCAGAGGAGTGGGACACAATTCACCCCTCCACTTT
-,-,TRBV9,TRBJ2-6,CASSAPVDRFSSSGANVLTF,TGTGCCAGCAGCGCACCTGTAGACAGGTTCTCAAGCTCTGGGGCCAACGTCCTGACTTTC
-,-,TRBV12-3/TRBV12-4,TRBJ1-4,CASSRTAGEKLFF,TGTGCCAGCAGTCGGACTGCTGGGGAAAAACTGTTTTTT
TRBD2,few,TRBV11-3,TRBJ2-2,CASSLDGLAGTGELFF,TGTGCCAGCAGCTTAGATGGCTTAGCGGGCACCGGGGAGCTGTTTTTT
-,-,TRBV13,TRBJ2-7,CASRHGRETYEQYF,TGTGCCAGCAGGCACGGACGGGAAACCTACGAGCAGTACTTC
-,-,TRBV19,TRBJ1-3,CASKQDSGNTIYF,TGTGCCAGTAAGCAGGACTCCGGAAACACCATATATTTT
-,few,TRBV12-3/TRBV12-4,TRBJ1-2,CASSGHIGYTF,TGTGCCAGCAGTGGGCACATTGGCTACACCTTC
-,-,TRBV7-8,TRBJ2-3,CASSGQRVANTDTQYF,TGTGCCAGCAGCGGCCAGCGGGTGGCCAACACAGATACGCAGTATTTT
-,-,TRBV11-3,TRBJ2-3,CASSFPFSTDTQYF,TGTGCCAGCAGCTTTCCCTTCAGCACAGATACGCAGTATTTT
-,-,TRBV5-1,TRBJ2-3,CASSLTASTDTQYF,TGCGCCAGCAGCTTGACAGCTAGCACAGATACGCAGTATTTT
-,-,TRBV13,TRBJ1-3,CASSLEHRFSGNTIYF,TGTGCCAGCAGCTTAGAGCACCGCTTCTCTGGAAACACCATATATTTT
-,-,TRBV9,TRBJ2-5,CASSVARASQTQYF,TGTGCCAGCAGCGTAGCTAGAGCTAGTCAGACCCAGTACTTC
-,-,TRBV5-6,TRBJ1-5,CASSAGHQPQHF,TGTGCCAGCAGCGCAGGCCATCAGCCCCAGCATTTT
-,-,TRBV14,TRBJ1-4,CASSQDLGATNEKLFF,TGTGCCAGCAGCCAAGATCTTGGAGCAACTAATGAAAAACTGTTTTTT
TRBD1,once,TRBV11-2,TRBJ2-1,CASSFRVDRYWNEQFF,TGTGCCAGCAGCTTCCGCGTGGACAGGTACTGGAATGAGCAGTTCTTC